This is a list of T cell receptor beta chains from one sample in a study of graft-versus-host responses after intestinal transplantation. Here immunoSEQ multiplex PCR was the method, and the copy in TCRdb shows in-frame clones only, minus some. The table lists under 30,000 clones, 80% to 90% of them singletons. The source was PBMCs, collected nearly 470 days after intestinal transplant. The receptors shown here come from a human patient who received an intestinal transplant, so some T cells may come from the graft donor. The CDR3 runs from the conserved cysteine through the conserved F or W. The order of the fields is V gene, D gene, clone size, J gene, CDR3 protein, CDR3 DNA. The D gene is left open where the match is weak. The listing skips clone size in some rows; elsewhere it reads once, few, many or a size class.

TRBV5-3,NA,NA,TRBJ2-7,CATQGIFYEQYF,TGTGCCACCCAAGGGATTTTCTACGAGCAGTACTTC
TRBV6-1,NA,NA,TRBJ2-7,CASSPTDYEQYF,TGTGCCAGCAGTCCCACAGACTACGAGCAGTACTTC
TRBV29-1,NA,NA,TRBJ2-1,CSVGAPDREQFF,TGCAGCGTTGGGGCACCAGACCGAGAGCAGTTCTTC
TRBV7-9,NA,NA,TRBJ2-6,CASSLAQGFNVLTF,TGTGCCAGCAGCTTAGCACAGGGCTTCAACGTCCTGACTTTC
TRBV18,NA,NA,TRBJ2-5,CASSLTNQETQYF,TGTGCCAGCTCTTTGACCAATCAGGAGACCCAGTACTTC
TRBV28,NA,NA,TRBJ1-3,CASSRTTGSGDTIYF,TGTGCCAGCAGTCGTACCACAGGCTCCGGGGACACCATATATTTT
TRBV28,NA,NA,TRBJ2-1,CASSPLELSYNEQFF,TGTGCCAGCAGTCCCCTAGAACTCTCCTACAATGAGCAGTTCTTC
TRBV30,TRBD2,NA,TRBJ2-7,CAWSGYRTSGSLDSGEQYF,TGTGCCTGGAGTGGCTATAGGACTAGCGGGAGCCTTGATTCGGGGGAGCAGTACTTC
TRBV5-1,NA,NA,TRBJ2-2,CASNNREDGELFF,TGCGCCAGCAACAATAGGGAAGACGGGGAGCTGTTTTTT
TRBV4-1,NA,NA,TRBJ1-2,CASSQDQDRILIANYGYTF,TGCGCCAGCAGCCAAGACCAAGACAGGATCCTTATAGCTAACTATGGCTACACCTTC
TRBV6-5,NA,NA,TRBJ2-7,CASSYWGYSYEQYF,TGTGCCAGCAGTTACTGGGGATATTCCTACGAGCAGTACTTC
TRBV5-4,NA,NA,TRBJ2-7,CASSFWTEVSYEQYF,TGTGCCAGCAGCTTCTGGACGGAAGTCTCCTACGAGCAGTACTTC
TRBV27,NA,once,TRBJ1-1,CASRMRTVYGYTEAFF,TGTGCCAGCAGAATGAGGACTGTGTACGGTTACACTGAAGCTTTCTTT
TRBV6-5,NA,NA,TRBJ1-4,CASSYRGTNEKLFF,TGTGCCAGCAGTTACAGAGGAACTAATGAAAAACTGTTTTTT
TRBV11-3,TRBD1,NA,TRBJ2-1,CASSPRLVHDRGGYNEQFF,TGTGCCAGCAGCCCACGCTTGGTCCATGACAGGGGTGGATACAATGAGCAGTTCTTC
TRBV29-1,NA,few,TRBJ1-1,CSVTREAEAFF,TGCAGCGTAACCAGGGAGGCCGAAGCTTTCTTT
TRBV21-1,NA,NA,TRBJ2-7,CASRDGLATVLDEQYF,TGTGCCAGCAGGGACGGTTTAGCTACAGTGTTAGACGAGCAGTACTTC
TRBV5-1,NA,NA,TRBJ1-1,CASSLVDPTEAFF,TGCGCCAGCAGCTTGGTGGATCCCACCGAGGCTTTCTTT
TRBV6-1,NA,once,TRBJ1-3,CASSEAGGSKHF,TGTGCCAGCAGTGAAGCGGGAGGAAGTAAGCATTTT
TRBV7-3,NA,NA,TRBJ2-1,CASSLERYNEQFF,TGTGCCAGCAGCCTAGAACGCTACAATGAGCAGTTCTTC
TRBV6-5,NA,NA,TRBJ1-1,CASSASDPADTEAFF,TGTGCCAGCAGTGCAAGTGACCCAGCGGACACTGAAGCTTTCTTT
TRBV6-6,NA,NA,TRBJ2-7,CASSYSLLDYEQYF,TGTGCCAGCAGTTACTCTTTACTGGATTACGAGCAGTACTTC
TRBV5-1,NA,few,TRBJ1-1,CASSLGGTVNTEAFF,TGCGCCAGCAGCTTGGGAGGGACGGTGAACACTGAAGCTTTCTTT
TRBV12-5,NA,NA,TRBJ2-3,CASGPEVSDTQYF,TGTGCTAGTGGTCCCGAGGTGTCCGATACGCAGTATTTT